This T cell receptor beta chain was captured by sequencing in a study of CD8+ T cells in alopecia areata. Following extraction, RNA underwent reverse transcription to cDNA, which served as the sequencing template. Only in-frame clones appear in the TCRdb table, and some are missing; sequencing was by immunoSEQ multiplex PCR. The table shows about 150,000 clones, with 50% to 65% occurring only once. The count of this clone is one. With 0 bases clipped from V and 6 bases from J, the junction kept 4 bases outside the gene matches. The germline V gene has CDR1 SGHDT and CDR2 YYEEEE. The CDR3 is 14 residues long.

This clonotype was sampled from a human donor in good health. V gene TRBV5-6 combines with J gene TRBJ2-7; TRBD2 matches 9 bases. The material sequenced was CD4+ T cells sorted from blood. The CDR3 nucleotides read TGTGCCAGCAGCTTGGTAGCGGGAGATGGCGAGCAGTACTTC. This gives the protein CASSLVAGDGEQYF. Full variable domain (missing parts from reference TRBV5-6 and TRBJ2-7): DAGVTQSPTHLIKTRGQQVTLRCSPKSGHDTVSWYQQALGQGPQFIFQYYEEEERQRGNFPDRFSGHQFPNYSSELNVNALLLGDSALYLCASSLVAGDGEQYFGPGTRLTVT.